This T cell receptor (beta chain) was sequenced in a study of beta chain features in type 1 diabetes. At the level of the study: Age, gender and cell yields were alike across patients and healthy donors. Researchers looked at approximately 110,000,000 sorted cells across all samples.

The isolated RNA, all of it, was reverse transcribed, so expressed TCRB transcripts were what got sequenced. Libraries were prepared by immunoSEQ multiplex PCR; TCRdb keeps only in-frame clonotypes and omits some of them. The sample holds about 350,000 clones; about 18% are singletons and the top ten take 0.044%. Study observations and caveats: Sampled from patients, naive, central memory and Treg TCRB repertoires appeared more similar than those sampled from healthy donors.

This clone has more than one count but fewer than ten. Its antigen remains unknown. The CDR3 sequence is 16 residues long. CDR1 and CDR2 (germline): SGDLS, YYNGEE. Trimming at V came to 4 bases and at J to 5 bases, leaving 5 bases not matched to a gene. The receptor comes from a woman aged 18-30 years in good health. The rearrangement joins TRBV9 to TRBJ2-5; 16 bases fit TRBD2. Sequencing was done on a sample of naive CD4+ T cells from blood. As DNA, the CDR3 is TGTGCCAGCAGCATGGGACTAGCGGGAGGGCCGGAGACCCAGTACTTC. It encodes CASSMGLAGGPETQYF.